Each of the 30 T cell receptor beta chains below was sequenced from the same sample in a study of glioma-infiltrating T cells after dendritic cell vaccination. Sample time point: after dendritic cell vaccination, including at tumor progression/relapse. Sequenced by immunoSEQ multiplex PCR; TCRdb stores in-frame clones only, minus some. Of approximately 85,000 clones listed, approximately 81% are singletons. The material was blood, obtained after dendritic cell vaccination. The receptors were sampled from a human donor with glioblastoma.

This clone was counted between two and nine times. This chain joins TRBV7-9 and TRBJ1-3; tentatively, D is TRBD1 (6 bases). Trimming pared 6 bases from V and 4 bases from J, leaving 16 bases between. CDR3 length: 15 amino acids. Germline values: CDR1 SEHNR, CDR2 FQNEAQ (reference sequence). For the CDR3, the DNA is TGTGCCAGCAGTCGATTCGGACAGTCAGGAAACACCATATATTTT. Translating it yields CASSRFGQSGNTIYF.

This sequence joins TRBV5-6 and TRBJ2-2; the D gene is possibly TRBD1 (5 bases). Germline-derived CDR1 and CDR2 are SGHDT and YYEEEE. Trimming cost V 0 bases and J 5 bases, with 8 bases left between them. The CDR3 extends over 14 amino acids. The CDR3 reads CASSLGPGTGELFF. DNA of the CDR3: TGTGCCAGCAGCTTGGGTCCAGGGACCGGGGAGCTGTTTTTT.

The chain carries TRBV5-1 and TRBJ2-3; 12 nucleotides match TRBD2. The CDR3 extends over 18 amino acids. From germline, CDR1 is SGHRS and CDR2 YFSETQ. The trim removed 0 bases at V and 0 bases at J, leaving 5 bases unmatched. CDR3 sequence: CASSLARTSGISTDTQYF. CDR3 nucleotides: TGCGCCAGCAGCTTGGCTCGGACTAGCGGGATTAGCACAGATACGCAGTATTTT.

This clone was observed a few times. This chain uses TRBV27 with TRBJ1-6; TRBD1 agrees at 8 bases. The CDR3 consists of 17 residues. Germline assignment: CDR1 MNHEY and CDR2 SMNVEV (reference sequence). V lost 6 bases and J lost 6; bases outside the gene matches: 13. The CDR3 here is CASSQRTGWGGNSPLHF. CDR3 coding DNA: TGTGCCAGCAGCCAGCGGACAGGGTGGGGGGGTAATTCACCCCTCCACTTT.

V is TRBV7-8 and J is TRBJ2-7; the match to TRBD2 covers 7 bases. The CDR3 covers 15 residues. The V gene's germline CDR1 is SGHVS and CDR2 FQNEAQ. With 1 base clipped from V and 4 bases from J, the junction kept 7 bases outside the gene matches. CDR3 nucleotide sequence: TGTGCCAGCAGCTTAGTGGGGGGGGTGGGGTACGAGCAGTACTTC. Its translation is CASSLVGGVGYEQYF. The full variable domain, its missing parts supplied by reference TRBV7-8 and TRBJ2-7, is GAGVSQSPRYKVAKRGQDVALRCDPISGHVSLFWYQQALGQGPEFLTYFQNEAQLDKSGLPSDRFFAERPEGSVSTLKIQRTQQEDSAVYLCASSLVGGVGYEQYFGPGTRLTVT.

The rearrangement joins TRBV5-1 to TRBJ1-2; D gene ambiguous. CDR3 length: 14 residues. Trimming cost V 0 bases and J 3 bases, with 9 bases left between them. Per the germline V gene, CDR1 is SGHRS and CDR2 is YFSETQ. The CDR3 nucleotides are TGCGCCAGCAGCTTGGCAGGCACTGACTATGGCTACACCTTC. This gives the protein CASSLAGTDYGYTF. Together with reference TRBV5-1 and TRBJ1-2, the CDR3 gives the full variable domain: KAGVTQTPRYLIKTRGQQVTLSCSPISGHRSVSWYQQTPGQGLQFLFEYFSETQRNKGNFPGRFSGRQFSNSRSEMNVSTLELGDSALYLCASSLAGTDYGYTFGSGTRLTVV.

The rearrangement uses TRBV15 and TRBJ1-4; perhaps TRBD1 as D (6 bases). V lost 0 bases, J lost 8 bases, and 13 bases lay in between. The CDR3 runs 15 residues. Germline-derived CDR1 and CDR2 are LNHNV and YYDKDF (reference sequence). Here the CDR3 reads CATSRDRGAGEKLFF. CDR3 sequence (DNA): TGTGCCACCAGCAGAGATCGGGGGGCAGGGGAAAAACTGTTTTTT.

V and J are TRBV6-5 and TRBJ2-2; weak D call: TRBD1 (6 bases). Germline values: CDR1 MNHEY, CDR2 SVGAGI. V was shortened by 2 bases and J by 3 bases, with 7 bases between the two germline ends. CDR3 length equals 14 residues. This CDR3 is CASSYNRDTGELFF. The CDR3 nucleotides read TGTGCCAGCAGTTACAACAGGGACACCGGGGAGCTGTTTTTT.

This chain joins TRBV6-5 and TRBJ1-2; possibly TRBD1 for D (5 bases). This CDR3 contains 14 residues. CDR1 and CDR2 (germline): MNHEY, SVGAGI. V dropped 0 bases and J dropped 4 bases, with 9 bases sitting between them. The CDR3 DNA is TGTGCCAGCAGTTACTCGCGGGGCCCCTATGGCTACACCTTC. Translating it yields CASSYSRGPYGYTF.

The V gene is TRBV5-4, the J gene TRBJ2-2; D gene ambiguous. Per germline, CDR1 SGHNT and CDR2 YYREEE (reference sequence). This CDR3 has 15 residues. V was shortened by 0 bases and J by 3 bases, with 9 bases between the two germline ends. In nucleotides, the CDR3 is TGTGCCAGCAGCTTGGCCAGGTTCGACACCGGGGAGCTGTTTTTT. Translating gives CASSLARFDTGELFF.

In this sample, this clone turned up once. V gene TRBV2 combines with J gene TRBJ2-5, with 7 bases that match TRBD1. Germline V gene lookup returns CDR1 SNHLY and CDR2 FYNNEI. CDR3 length equals 14 residues. V lost 6 bases, J lost 5 bases, and 9 bases stayed unmatched. The CDR3 loop is CASRTDRSSETQYF. In nucleotides, the CDR3 is TGTGCCAGCAGGACGGACAGGAGTAGTGAGACCCAGTACTTC.

The chain employs TRBV19 and TRBJ2-5; 13 nucleotides match TRBD2. After removal of 3 bases from V and 6 bases from J, the junction contained 7 bases not matched to a gene. Germline V gene lookup returns CDR1 LNHDA and CDR2 SQIVND (reference sequence). The CDR3 is made up of 16 amino acids. The CDR3 DNA reads as TGTGCCAGTAGTATTCCCGGGACTAGCGGGAAGAAGACCCAGTACTTC. It codes for CASSIPGTSGKKTQYF.

This chain links TRBV27 with TRBJ2-6; 7 positions match TRBD1. V was pared by 3 bases and J by 0 bases, with 5 bases of the junction left unmatched. The germline V gene encodes CDR1 MNHEY and CDR2 SMNVEV (reference sequence). This CDR3 spans 17 amino acids. The CDR3 sequence: CASSFRQGFSGANVLTF. The CDR3 bases are TGTGCCAGCAGTTTCCGACAGGGATTCTCTGGGGCCAACGTCCTGACTTTC. Drawing the rest from reference TRBV27 and TRBJ2-6, the complete variable domain is EAQVTQNPRYLITVTGKKLTVTCSQNMNHEYMSWYRQDPGLGLRQIYYSMNVEVTDKGDVPEGYKVSRKEKRNFPLILESPSPNQTSLYFCASSFRQGFSGANVLTFGAGSRLTVL.

This clone was seen a handful of times. V gene TRBV7-8 combines with J gene TRBJ2-7; TRBD1 aligns across 12 bases. This CDR3 has 17 amino acids. The trim removed 6 bases at V and 0 bases at J, leaving 9 bases unmatched. Germline values: CDR1 SGHVS, CDR2 FQNEAQ. As DNA, the CDR3 is TGTGCCAGCAGTTTCGGGACAGGGGGCACAAGCTCCTACGAGCAGTACTTC. Translation gives CASSFGTGGTSSYEQYF.

As DNA, the CDR3 is TGTGCCAGCAGGGGCCCCGCCACGGATAGCGCTGAAGCTTTCTTT. This encodes CASRGPATDSAEAFF. This chain joins TRBV27 and TRBJ1-1; D uncertain. In germline, CDR1 is MNHEY, CDR2 SMNVEV (reference sequence). The V end was cut by 6 bases, the J end by 6 bases, with 20 bases between. The CDR3 is 15 amino acids.

V and J are TRBV7-3 and TRBJ2-7, with TRBD2 identical over 7 bases. This CDR3 comprises 13 residues. From germline, CDR1 is SGHTA and CDR2 FQGTGA. The V segment lost 1 base and the J segment 6 bases; nucleotides outside the gene matches: 3. CDR3 sequence (DNA): TGTGCCAGCAGCTTAAGAGGGGAGGGCGAGCAGTACTTC. This translates into CASSLRGEGEQYF.

V and J are TRBV19 and TRBJ1-2, with D tentatively TRBD1 (5 bases). Germline V gives CDR1 LNHDA, CDR2 SQIVND (reference sequence). Trimming cost V 2 bases and J 9 bases, with 10 bases left between them. The CDR3 extends over 12 amino acids. CDR3 DNA sequence: TGTGCCAGTAGTATATTGTCAGGGAGCTACACCTTC. This encodes CASSILSGSYTF.

On this clone itself: Other nucleotide sequences in the sample specify the same CDR3. The V call is TRBV27, the J call TRBJ2-7; 7 bases fit TRBD1. CDR1 is MNHEY and CDR2 is SMNVEV in the germline V gene (reference sequence). This CDR3 spans 13 amino acids. J lost 1 base, V lost 3 bases, and 0 bases had no gene match. The CDR3 spells CASSLTGSYEQYF. CDR3 bases: TGTGCCAGCAGTTTGACAGGGTCCTACGAGCAGTACTTC.

For this clone: Distinct nucleotide sequences in the sample also encode this CDR3. The gene calls are TRBV7-7 and TRBJ1-6, with 7 positions matching TRBD1. The CDR3 has 18 residues. The V segment lost 5 bases and the J segment 10 bases; nucleotides outside the gene matches: 20. Germline V CDR1 and CDR2: SSHAT, FNYEAQ (reference sequence). Here the CDR3 DNA reads TGTGCCAGCAGCCCAGGGGGGTACAGGGAGAGAGTAAAATCACCCCTCCACTTT. It translates to CASSPGGYRERVKSPLHF. The variable domain in full, with the rest retrieved from reference TRBV7-7 and TRBJ1-6, is GAGVSQSPRYKVTKRGQDVTLRCDPISSHATLYWYQQALGQGPEFLTYFNYEAQPDKSGLPSDRFSAERPEGSISTLTIQRTEQRDSAMYRCASSPGGYRERVKSPLHFGNGTRLTVT.

Of note for this clone: An end of the junction does not agree with germline; a read error may underlie this. This sequence joins TRBV6-5 and TRBJ1-4; D gene uncertain. The CDR3 runs to 12 residues. Germline CDR1 and CDR2: MNHEY and SVGAGI. The DNA for the CDR3 is TGTGCCAGCAGTTACTCGAATGAGAAACTGTTTTTT. Residues: CASSYSNEKLFF.

The chain employs TRBV6-5 and TRBJ1-2, with 10 bases that match TRBD1. Germline V gene data show CDR1 as MNHEY and CDR2 as SVGAGI. The CDR3 runs to 15 residues. V lost 6 bases to trimming and J lost 8 bases; unmatched junction nucleotides: 12. CDR3 sequence: CASSRGDRGLLGYTF. Written as DNA, the CDR3 is TGTGCCAGCAGCAGGGGGGACAGGGGTTTGCTCGGCTACACCTTC.

This clone was recorded only once. This sequence joins TRBV4-3 and TRBJ1-6; D is possibly TRBD1 (5 bases). The germline gives CDR1 LGHNA, CDR2 YSLEER. The CDR3 runs to 13 residues. The V gene lost 2 bases and the J gene lost 15 bases, with 14 bases spanning the gap. CDR3 nucleotides: TGCGCCAGCAGCCAACAGGGTAATTTTCTCCTCCACTTT. Residues: CASSQQGNFLLHF.

The chain carries TRBV2 and TRBJ2-3, with D uncertain. Germline CDR1 is SNHLY and CDR2 is FYNNEI. Trimming took 4 bases from V and 2 from J, leaving 7 bases between them. The CDR3 is 13 residues long. Written as DNA, the CDR3 is TGTGCCAGCAGTGGTGAGATCACAGATACGCAGTATTTT. It translates to CASSGEITDTQYF.

The chain has TRBV28 and TRBJ2-7, with TRBD2 as a possible D gene (5 bases). The germline V gene has CDR1 MDHEN and CDR2 SYDVKM. V lost 8 bases, J lost 7 bases, and 21 bases lay in between. The CDR3 covers 14 residues. The CDR3 reads CASVQAGAATEQYF. The CDR3 nucleotides read TGTGCCAGCGTCCAAGCCGGAGCGGCCACTGAGCAGTACTTC.

The CDR3 region has the DNA TGTGCCACCAGCGGGGACAGGGGACCTGGAAACACCATATATTTT. Protein product: CATSGDRGPGNTIYF. The chain couples TRBV15 to TRBJ1-3; 10 positions agree with TRBD1. The V gene end was trimmed by 5 bases and the J gene end by 2 bases; junction bases not matched to a gene: 3. There are 15 residues in the CDR3. Germline values: CDR1 LNHNV, CDR2 YYDKDF (reference sequence).

The chain recombines TRBV18 with TRBJ1-1; 7 bases align to TRBD1. V lost 4 bases to trimming and J lost 6 bases; unmatched junction nucleotides: 5. This CDR3 is built from 13 residues. Germline V gene data show CDR1 as KGHSH and CDR2 as LQKENI. The CDR3 DNA follows: TGTGCCAGCTCACGGACAGGACTCGCTGAAGCTTTCTTT. Amino acids: CASSRTGLAEAFF.

This chain joins TRBV18 and TRBJ2-1; 8 bases map to TRBD2. Germline CDR1 reads KGHSH; CDR2 reads LQKENI. This CDR3 has 14 residues. J was trimmed by 9 bases and V by 0 bases; bases with no gene match: 4. The CDR3 loop is CASSPPLAGSEQFF. The CDR3 DNA is TGTGCCAGCTCACCACCGTTAGCGGGAAGTGAGCAGTTCTTC.

This chain links TRBV5-4 with TRBJ2-5, with 7 bases fitting TRBD2. The end of the DNA aligns better with TRBJ2-7, so the J call may be wrong. The CDR3 is 15 amino acids. Germline CDR1 reads SGHNT; CDR2 reads YYREEE (reference sequence). The CDR3 reads CASSMTSSRSYEQYF. The CDR3, as DNA: TGTGCCAGCAGTATGACTAGCAGCCGCTCCTACGAGCAGTACTTC.

The rearrangement links TRBV2 to TRBJ1-5; 8 nucleotides align to TRBD1. There are 14 residues in the CDR3. V lost 6 bases, J lost 2 bases, and 3 bases stayed unmatched. Germline loops: CDR1 SNHLY, CDR2 FYNNEI. CDR3 protein: CASRDRAGNQPQHF. CDR3 DNA sequence: TGTGCCAGCAGGGACAGGGCGGGCAATCAGCCCCAGCATTTT.

The V and J genes are TRBV19 and TRBJ2-1; D perhaps matches TRBD2 (6 bases). The V end lost 10 bases, the J end lost 7 bases, and 17 bases lay between the germline ends. Germline CDR1 and CDR2: LNHDA and SQIVND (reference sequence). The CDR3 covers 13 residues. The CDR3 DNA follows: TGTGCCACTTCGATCGGTGGAGGGAATGAGCAGTTCTTC. Translation: CATSIGGGNEQFF.